This T cell receptor beta chain came from a study of blood T cells in healthy people across ages. Study-wide results and limits: Naive CD4+ cell counts and diversity both ran higher in long-lived than in aged donors.

The CDR3 extends over 16 amino acids. In germline, CDR1 is LGHDT, CDR2 YNNKEL (reference sequence). Trimming at V came to 1 base and at J to 5 bases, leaving 6 bases not matched to a gene. With a J-beta primer mix and a sample-barcoded 5' primer, a second PCR ran about 7 to 12 cycles. TCRdb recomputed calls from the 5' RACE reads with MiXCR, one row per CDR3 protein. The sample lists approximately 1.5 million distinct CDR3 sequences; roughly a third were seen once. About this clonotype itself: What it recognizes is unknown.

The chain joins TRBV3-1 to TRBJ2-1; 9 nucleotides match TRBD2. The clonotype was recovered from a woman aged 25-40 years in good health. The source material was blood. The CDR3 sequence: CASSQVLREGHNEQFF. The CDR3 DNA reads TGTGCCAGCAGCCAAGTGTTGCGGGAGGGTCACAATGAGCAGTTCTTC.